Each of the 10 T cell receptor beta chains below was sequenced from the same sample in a study of T-cell reconstitution after alpha-beta-depleted transplantation in children. Preparation of the TCRbeta library involved a method that used unique molecular identifiers. TCRdb independently ran MiXCR on the PCR reads; one entry per CDR3 protein. The table includes a few hundred thousand distinct CDR3 sequences, about 16% detected once. The material sequenced was PBMCs from the stem cell graft donor, taken from the stem cell graft. The origin of the receptors is a human donor who donated a stem cell graft to a child with acute lymphoblastic leukemia.

In this sample, this clonotype turned up a few times. The chain uses TRBV27 and TRBJ1-4; 8 bases are shared with TRBD1. With V trimmed by 0 bases and J by 8 bases, 14 bases remained unmatched. This CDR3 spans 18 amino acids. Germline CDR1 MNHEY, CDR2 SMNVEV (reference sequence). CDR3: CASSLSSQGANSEEKLFF. As DNA, the CDR3 is TGTGCCAGCAGTTTATCGTCGCAGGGGGCGAATTCGGAAGAAAAACTGTTTTTT.

This chain uses TRBV6-1 with TRBJ2-2, with a weak D call TRBD1 (6 bases). Germline CDR1 and CDR2: MNHNS and SASEGT. The V gene lost 5 bases and the J gene lost 0 bases, with 10 bases spanning the gap. The CDR3 loop spans 15 amino acids. The chain's CDR3 is CASSPTGTNTGELFF. The CDR3, as DNA: TGTGCCAGCAGTCCCACAGGGACGAACACCGGGGAGCTGTTTTTT.

The rearrangement uses TRBV2 and TRBJ2-1, with D possibly being TRBD1 (6 bases). V dropped 6 bases and J dropped 3 bases, with 12 bases sitting between them. This CDR3 region has 14 residues. CDR1 is SNHLY, CDR2 FYNNEI, per germline. The CDR3 sequence is CASRPRGNYNEQFF. Here the CDR3 DNA reads TGTGCCAGCAGGCCCAGGGGCAACTACAATGAGCAGTTCTTC.

This clonotype turned up a few times. V is TRBV4-1 and J is TRBJ2-1; the D gene is possibly TRBD1 (6 bases). The CDR3 covers 18 residues. V was trimmed by 0 bases and J by 4 bases, leaving 19 bases between them. CDR1 is MGHRA, CDR2 YSYEKL, per germline. CDR3 residues: CASSQDLKRQDTYNEQFF. CDR3 DNA: TGCGCCAGCAGCCAAGATCTAAAAAGACAGGATACTTACAATGAGCAGTTCTTC.

This chain links TRBV5-6 with TRBJ1-1; D is unclear. V lost 0 bases, J lost 6 bases, and 12 bases lay in between. The CDR3 contains 14 residues. Per germline, CDR1 SGHDT and CDR2 YYEEEE. The CDR3 protein is CASSLDGNPAEAFF. The CDR3 DNA is TGTGCCAGCAGCTTGGACGGGAACCCTGCTGAAGCTTTCTTT.

This clonotype has just a few counts. The CDR3 region is CSARLPSGRAWHEQFF. The CDR3 nucleotides read TGCAGTGCTAGACTCCCTAGCGGGAGGGCCTGGCATGAGCAGTTCTTC. The V gene is TRBV20-1, the J gene TRBJ2-1; 12 bases are a match to TRBD2. Germline values: CDR1 DFQATT, CDR2 SNEGSKA (reference sequence). V lost 2 bases, J lost 8 bases, and 10 bases stayed unmatched. The CDR3 spans 16 residues.

This clonotype was picked up many times. The chain has TRBV2 and TRBJ2-7; D gene uncertain. Trimming stripped 0 bases from V and 4 bases from J, with 16 bases between. CDR1 is SNHLY and CDR2 is FYNNEI in the germline V gene. The CDR3 runs to 16 residues. The CDR3 here is CASSEARRAWGYEQYF. In DNA form, the CDR3 reads TGTGCCAGCAGTGAAGCCCGAAGGGCCTGGGGATACGAGCAGTACTTC.

The chain is built from TRBV27 and TRBJ2-7, with 8 bases aligning to TRBD2. Germline CDR1 is MNHEY and CDR2 is SMNVEV (reference sequence). The CDR3 has 16 residues. V gave up 1 base and J gave up 5 bases; unmatched junction bases: 10. The CDR3 DNA sequence: TGTGCCAGCAGTTTATTGACAGCGGGACTAGTCCACGAGCAGTACTTC. Protein product: CASSLLTAGLVHEQYF.

The rearrangement uses TRBV20-1 and TRBJ2-1; 9 bases agree with TRBD1. Germline CDR1 DFQATT, CDR2 SNEGSKA (reference sequence). Trimming cost V 4 bases and J 4 bases; bases outside gene matches: 11. This CDR3 is built from 16 residues. This CDR3 is CSAKSGTGKTYNEQFF. As DNA, the CDR3 is TGCAGTGCTAAATCCGGGACAGGGAAGACATACAATGAGCAGTTCTTC.

The chain employs TRBV5-1 and TRBJ2-1; D is possibly TRBD2 (6 bases). Trimming shortened V by 5 bases and J by 14 bases, and 17 bases separated the two germline ends. The CDR3 covers 12 residues. Per the germline V gene, CDR1 is SGHRS and CDR2 is YFSETQ. CDR3 sequence (DNA): TGCGCCAGCAGGTGGGACTCCAGTGAAGAGTTCTTC. Protein: CASRWDSSEEFF.